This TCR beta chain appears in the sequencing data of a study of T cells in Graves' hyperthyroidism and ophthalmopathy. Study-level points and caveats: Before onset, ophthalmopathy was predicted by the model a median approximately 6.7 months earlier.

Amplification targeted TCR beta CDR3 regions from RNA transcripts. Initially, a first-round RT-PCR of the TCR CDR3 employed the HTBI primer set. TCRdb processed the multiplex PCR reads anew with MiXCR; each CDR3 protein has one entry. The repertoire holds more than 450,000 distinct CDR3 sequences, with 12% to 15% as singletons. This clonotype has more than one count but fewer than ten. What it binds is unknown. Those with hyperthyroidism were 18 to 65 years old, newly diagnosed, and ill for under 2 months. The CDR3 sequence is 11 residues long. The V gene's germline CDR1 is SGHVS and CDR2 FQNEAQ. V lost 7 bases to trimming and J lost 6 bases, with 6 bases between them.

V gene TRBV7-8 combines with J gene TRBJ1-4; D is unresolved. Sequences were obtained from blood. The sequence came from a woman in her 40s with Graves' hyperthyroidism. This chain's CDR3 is CASTRDEKLFF. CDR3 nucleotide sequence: TGTGCCAGCACTAGAGATGAAAAACTGTTTTTT.